The rows below give T cell receptor beta chains drawn from one sample of a study of spatial heterogeneity in lung cancer. TCRdb re-called the 5' RACE reads with MiXCR, one entry per CDR3 protein. Of over 8,500 distinct CDR3 sequences listed, 4.5% to 5.5% were seen once; the top ten hold about an eighth. The sample in question was lung tumor tissue, obtained at surgery. These TCRs come from a male donor with early-stage non-small cell lung cancer. Both conserved end residues are part of each CDR3. The D gene is left open where the match is weak. The size of a clone is reported for some rows only, either as once, few or many, or as a class for expanded clones.

clone size,D gene,CDR3 length,V gene,J gene,CDR3 protein,CDR3 DNA
many,-,15,TRBV6-2/TRBV6-3,TRBJ2-2,CASSYTNHWTGELFF,TGTGCCAGCAGTTACACAAATCACTGGACCGGGGAGCTGTTTTTT
many,-,15,TRBV20-1,TRBJ1-2,CSADPGGGRNYGYTF,TGCAGTGCTGACCCGGGCGGAGGTCGCAACTATGGCTACACCTTC
many,-,15,TRBV20-1,TRBJ2-5,CSGTSGDISQETQYF,TGCAGTGGGACATCTGGGGACATCTCCCAAGAGACCCAGTACTTC
many,TRBD1,16,TRBV18,TRBJ1-1,CASSPRSVKGGEGAFF,TGTGCCAGCTCACCTCGCTCAGTGAAAGGGGGCGAAGGAGCTTTCTTT
many,-,14,TRBV9,TRBJ2-5,CASSPHAFQETQYF,TGTGCCAGCAGCCCCCATGCTTTTCAAGAGACCCAGTACTTC
medium-sized,-,13,TRBV13,TRBJ1-2,CASSSDMDVGYTF,TGTGCCAGCAGCTCAGACATGGACGTAGGTTACACCTTC
many,-,15,TRBV27,TRBJ2-5,CASSLVAWNQETQYF,TGTGCCAGCAGTTTAGTCGCGTGGAACCAAGAGACCCAGTACTTC
-,-,14,TRBV5-4,TRBJ2-5,CASSLVQEQETQYF,TGTGCCAGCAGCCTTGTGCAGGAGCAAGAGACCCAGTACTTC
few,TRBD1,13,TRBV7-2,TRBJ2-2,CASRTGGGGELFF,TGTGCCAGCAGGACAGGGGGCGGCGGGGAGCTGTTTTTT
large,-,16,TRBV13,TRBJ1-1,CASSELGSRRNTEAFF,TGTGCCAGCAGCGAATTGGGGTCACGGAGGAACACTGAAGCTTTCTTT
many,-,15,TRBV6-5,TRBJ1-3,CASSYSGVSGNTIYF,TGTGCCAGCAGTTACTCAGGTGTCTCTGGAAACACCATATATTTT
many,-,11,TRBV13,TRBJ1-1,CASSSEGEAFF,TGTGCCAGCAGTTCCGAGGGAGAAGCTTTCTTT
few,-,12,TRBV4-3,TRBJ2-7,CASSQEGAEQYF,TGCGCCAGCAGCCAAGAAGGGGCCGAGCAGTACTTC
many,-,12,TRBV29-1,TRBJ1-1,CSVEGQAGEAFF,TGCAGCGTTGAAGGACAGGCCGGTGAAGCTTTCTTT
many,-,15,TRBV10-3,TRBJ2-3,CAISAAAFGTDTQYF,TGTGCCATCAGTGCGGCTGCCTTTGGCACAGATACGCAGTATTTT
many,TRBD1,16,TRBV12-3/TRBV12-4,TRBJ1-3,CASSLGTGGSGNTIYF,TGTGCCAGCAGTTTAGGGACAGGGGGCTCGGGAAACACCATATATTTT
many,-,13,TRBV3-1,TRBJ1-2,CASSQGRDVGYTF,TGTGCCAGCAGCCAAGGTCGGGACGTTGGCTACACCTTC
medium-sized,-,17,TRBV6-1,TRBJ2-3,CASSEALASVSTDTQYF,TGTGCCAGCAGTGAAGCGCTGGCTAGCGTTAGCACAGATACGCAGTATTTT
many,TRBD1,13,TRBV20-1,TRBJ1-2,CSASVGQIYGYTF,TGCAGTGCTAGTGTGGGACAGATTTATGGCTACACCTTC
-,-,17,TRBV6-9,TRBJ1-5,CRDKLVVILRSNQPQHF,TGTCGTGATAAGCTTGTCGTGATTTTGAGGAGCAATCAGCCCCAGCATTTT
few,-,14,TRBV7-2,TRBJ2-3,CASSMGTSPDTQYF,TGTGCCAGCAGCATGGGGACGAGCCCAGATACGCAGTATTTT
many,-,16,TRBV24-1,TRBJ2-2,CATSDWDGFNTGELFF,TGTGCCACCAGTGATTGGGACGGATTTAACACCGGGGAGCTGTTTTTT
few,TRBD1,16,TRBV28,TRBJ1-1,CASSRDRGYLGTEAFF,TGTGCCAGCAGTCGGGACAGGGGATATCTTGGCACTGAAGCTTTCTTT
medium-sized,TRBD1,16,TRBV4-2,TRBJ1-4,CASSPGTASTNEKLFF,TGTGCCAGCAGCCCAGGGACAGCTTCAACTAATGAAAAACTGTTTTTT
many,-,17,TRBV3-1,TRBJ2-1,CASSQEKTGRSYNEQFF,TGTGCCAGCAGCCAAGAAAAAACCGGTCGCTCCTACAATGAGCAGTTCTTC
-,-,12,TRBV28,TRBJ2-7,CASSRDVYEQYF,TGTGCCAGCAGTCGGGACGTCTACGAGCAGTACTTC
many,-,15,TRBV2,TRBJ2-7,CASSEGGEGLYEQYF,TGTGCCAGCAGTGAAGGGGGGGAAGGCCTCTACGAGCAGTACTTC
medium-sized,-,15,TRBV9,TRBJ2-1,CASSSDWGPYNEQFF,TGTGCCAGCAGCTCTGACTGGGGCCCTTACAATGAGCAGTTCTTC
medium-sized,-,15,TRBV11-2,TRBJ2-1,CASSLDGAPVNEQFF,TGTGCCAGCAGCTTAGACGGAGCCCCAGTCAATGAGCAGTTCTTC
many,TRBD2,15,TRBV7-2,TRBJ2-1,CASSFQRGSYNEQFF,TGTGCCAGCAGCTTCCAGCGGGGGTCGTACAATGAGCAGTTCTTC
many,-,13,TRBV29-1,TRBJ1-2,CSVDPFLKNGYTF,TGCAGCGTTGACCCTTTCTTGAAAAATGGCTACACCTTC
many,-,14,TRBV28,TRBJ2-7,CASKIGGNSYEQYF,TGTGCCAGCAAAATAGGGGGAAACTCCTACGAGCAGTACTTC
few,TRBD1,16,TRBV7-2,TRBJ1-5,CASSLAVTGGNQPQHF,TGTGCCAGCAGCTTAGCAGTGACAGGGGGAAATCAGCCCCAGCATTTT
many,TRBD2,14,TRBV10-3,TRBJ2-5,CAISFGGSQETQYF,TGTGCCATCAGTTTCGGGGGGAGCCAAGAGACCCAGTACTTC
many,-,15,TRBV29-1,TRBJ1-2,CSVEDTGARGYGYTF,TGCAGCGTTGAAGATACCGGGGCCAGGGGCTATGGCTACACCTTC
-,-,14,TRBV19,TRBJ2-3,CASRVEGSTDTQYF,TGTGCCAGTAGGGTAGAGGGAAGCACAGATACGCAGTATTTT
many,TRBD1,13,TRBV19,TRBJ2-7,CASSMNRGNEQYF,TGTGCCAGTAGTATGAACAGGGGAAACGAGCAGTACTTC
many,-,13,TRBV6-5,TRBJ2-4,CASSYSAKNIQYF,TGTGCCAGCAGTTACTCCGCTAAAAACATTCAGTACTTC
many,-,12,TRBV28,TRBJ2-7,CASLGKGREQYF,TGTGCCAGTCTCGGAAAGGGCCGCGAGCAGTACTTC
medium-sized,-,14,TRBV3-1,TRBJ2-7,CASSQARDSDEQYF,TGTGCCAGCAGCCAAGCGAGAGACAGTGACGAGCAGTACTTC
many,-,15,TRBV7-9,TRBJ2-7,CASSSQLGDNYEQYF,TGTGCCAGCAGCTCGCAGCTGGGGGATAACTACGAGCAGTACTTC
many,TRBD1,15,TRBV11-2,TRBJ2-5,CASRGSQGSQETQYF,TGTGCCAGCAGAGGCTCACAGGGGTCCCAAGAGACCCAGTACTTC
-,-,16,TRBV27,TRBJ2-3,CASSFFEASSTDTQYF,TGTGCCAGCAGTTTTTTCGAGGCTTCTAGCACAGATACGCAGTATTTT